This is a list of T cell receptor beta chains from one sample in a study of CD8+ T cells in alopecia areata. TCRdb keeps only in-frame clones here, not all; method: immunoSEQ multiplex PCR. The table shows roughly 200,000 clones, with over 55% occurring only once. Sequencing was performed on CD4+ T cells sorted from blood, taken at week 0. Receptor source: a human donor with alopecia areata. Both conserved end residues are part of each CDR3. The D gene is left open where the match is weak. The size of a clone is reported for some rows only, either as once, few or many, or as a class for expanded clones.

clone size	D gene	J gene	V gene	CDR3 protein	CDR3 DNA
once	.	TRBJ2-1	TRBV27	CASSANYNEQFF	TGTGCCAGCAGCGCCAACTACAATGAGCAGTTCTTC
.	.	TRBJ1-1	TRBV29-1	CSAERGAEAFF	TGCAGCGCAGAAAGGGGAGCTGAAGCTTTCTTT
once	.	TRBJ1-2	TRBV15	CATSRGGIGNQLGGYTF	TGTGCCACCAGCAGAGGGGGCATAGGGAACCAACTGGGTGGCTACACCTTC
.	.	TRBJ1-5	TRBV4-1	CASSRKEHF	TGCGCCAGCAGCCGCAAGGAGCATTTT
.	.	TRBJ1-1	TRBV6-6	CASSSRGENTEAFF	TGTGCCAGCAGTTCCAGGGGAGAAAACACTGAAGCTTTCTTT
.	TRBD1	TRBJ2-7	TRBV5-1	CASKKAGQGNYEQYF	TGCGCCAGCAAGAAGGCCGGACAGGGGAACTACGAGCAGTACTTC
.	TRBD1	TRBJ2-7	TRBV7-6	CASSVTGTGIEQYF	TGTGCCAGCAGCGTAACGGGGACAGGGATCGAGCAGTACTTC
.	TRBD1	TRBJ2-7	TRBV29-1	CSVVPGGVRDEQYF	TGCAGCGTTGTTCCAGGGGGCGTAAGGGACGAGCAGTACTTC
.	.	TRBJ1-1	TRBV29-1	CSVEASVNTEAFF	TGCAGCGTTGAAGCCTCAGTGAACACTGAAGCTTTCTTT
.	TRBD1	TRBJ1-2	TRBV7-2	CASSLAPGQDSRGYTF	TGTGCCAGCAGCTTAGCGCCGGGACAGGATTCGCGGGGCTACACCTTC
.	.	TRBJ2-3	TRBV29-1	CSVLTDTDTQYF	TGCAGCGTTTTGACAGACACAGATACGCAGTATTTT